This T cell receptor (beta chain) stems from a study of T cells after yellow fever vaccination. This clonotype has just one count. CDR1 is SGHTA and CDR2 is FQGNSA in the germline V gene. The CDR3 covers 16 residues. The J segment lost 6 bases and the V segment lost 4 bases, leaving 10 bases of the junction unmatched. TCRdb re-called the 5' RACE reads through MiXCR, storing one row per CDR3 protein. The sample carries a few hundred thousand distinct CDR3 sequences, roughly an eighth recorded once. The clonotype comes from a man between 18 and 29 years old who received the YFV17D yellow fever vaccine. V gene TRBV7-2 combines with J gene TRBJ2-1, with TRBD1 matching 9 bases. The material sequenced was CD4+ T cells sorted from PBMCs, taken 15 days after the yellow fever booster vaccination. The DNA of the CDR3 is TGTGCCAGCAGCTCACAGGGGGCAGTTGTAGGCAATGAGCAGTTCTTC. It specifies CASSSQGAVVGNEQFF.